The next 20 T cell receptor beta chains were all read from a single sample in a study of cytomegalovirus exposure and HLA in healthy donors. It was with 60 Vbeta and 13 Jbeta primers that the PCR ran. TCRdb keeps only in-frame clones here, not all; method: immunoSEQ multiplex PCR. This table lists more than 45,000 clones. The sample comprised PBMCs. These receptor sequences come from a male donor in good health and CMV-seronegative.

The chain recombines TRBV9 with TRBJ1-6; 7 bases map to TRBD1. With V trimmed by 4 bases and J by 0 bases, 4 bases remained unmatched. The CDR3 runs 16 residues. CDR1 is SGDLS and CDR2 is YYNGEE in the germline V gene. CDR3 bases: TGTGCCAGCAGCTTGGGACAGAGCTCCTATAATTCACCCCTCCACTTT. It yields the protein CASSLGQSSYNSPLHF. Based on the CDR3 plus reference TRBV9 and TRBJ1-6, the full variable domain is DSGVTQTPKHLITATGQRVTLRCSPRSGDLSVYWYQQSLDQGLQFLIQYYNGEERAKGNILERFSAQQFPDLHSELNLSSLELGDSALYFCASSLGQSSYNSPLHFGNGTRLTVT.

The chain uses TRBV19 and TRBJ2-7, with 10 bases aligning to TRBD2. The CDR3 contains 19 residues. After removal of 5 bases from V and 1 base from J, the junction contained 17 bases not matched to a gene. CDR1 and CDR2 from the germline V gene are LNHDA and SQIVND (reference sequence). CDR3 nucleotides: TGTGCCAGTAGTCGTCAAAAGAGGGGAATAGCGGGAGGATCCTACGAGCAGTACTTC. As protein: CASSRQKRGIAGGSYEQYF. The variable domain in full, completed from reference TRBV19 and TRBJ2-7, reads DGGITQSPKYLFRKEGQNVTLSCEQNLNHDAMYWYRQDPGQGLRLIYYSQIVNDFQKGDIAEGYSVSREKKESFPLTVTSAQKNPTAFYLCASSRQKRGIAGGSYEQYFGPGTRLTVT.

The chain recombines TRBV6-5 with TRBJ1-1; a possible D gene is TRBD1 (5 bases). The CDR3 is 12 amino acids. The germline gives CDR1 MNHEY, CDR2 SVGAGI. Trimming shortened V by 6 bases and J by 4 bases, and 9 bases separated the two germline ends. CDR3 loop: CASSRGGTEAFF. In DNA, the CDR3 is TGTGCCAGCAGCCGCGGGGGCACTGAAGCTTTCTTT.

The V call is TRBV29-1, the J call TRBJ1-1, with 8 positions matching TRBD1. The CDR3 extends over 14 amino acids. V was pared by 4 bases and J by 11 bases, with 15 bases of the junction left unmatched. Germline CDR1 is SQVTM and CDR2 is ANQGSEA. The CDR3 DNA follows: TGCAGCGTTGGGTCAATCGTGGACAGGGAGGTGGCTTTCTTT. Its translation is CSVGSIVDREVAFF.

V is TRBV30 and J is TRBJ1-3, with 9 bases aligning to TRBD1. The V and J ends lost 0 bases and 4 bases, in that order; junction bases with no gene match: 7. This CDR3 is 16 amino acids long. Germline assignment: CDR1 GTSNPN and CDR2 SVGIG (reference sequence). The CDR3 is CAWSVRDRVAGNTIYF. Here the CDR3 DNA reads TGTGCCTGGAGTGTACGGGACAGGGTCGCCGGAAACACCATATATTTT.

V usage is TRBV4-1 and J usage is TRBJ1-1; 7 bases are shared with TRBD1. The CDR3 is 15 amino acids. J gave up 5 bases and V 3 bases, and 9 bases lay outside the gene matches. Germline lookup yields CDR1 MGHRA and CDR2 YSYEKL. Here the CDR3 DNA reads TGCGCCAGCAGCCACGGGCCTACAGGGGAGACTGAAGCTTTCTTT. Residues: CASSHGPTGETEAFF.

CDR3 sequence: CASSPEGTYEQYF. The DNA for the CDR3 is TGTGCCAGCTCACCCGAGGGAACCTACGAGCAGTACTTC. The chain couples TRBV18 to TRBJ2-7; the D gene is possibly TRBD2 (5 bases). The CDR3 is made up of 13 amino acids. V shed 3 bases and J shed 2 bases, with 8 bases lying between them. The germline gives CDR1 KGHSH, CDR2 LQKENI.

This chain connects TRBV11-2 to TRBJ1-1; D is perhaps TRBD1 (5 bases). The CDR3 contains 14 residues. V shed 5 bases and J shed 4 bases, with 14 bases lying between them. Germline V gene sequence: CDR1 SGHAT, CDR2 FQNNGV. The CDR3 is CASSPKRGSTEAFF. The CDR3 DNA sequence: TGTGCCAGCAGCCCAAAAAGGGGTTCCACTGAAGCTTTCTTT.

The chain is built from TRBV30 and TRBJ2-4, with TRBD1 as a possible D gene (8 bases). There are 13 residues in the CDR3. V was clipped by 4 bases and J by 8 bases, with 15 bases between them. Germline lookup yields CDR1 GTSNPN and CDR2 SVGIG (reference sequence). DNA of the CDR3: TGTGCCTGGACTCAGGGGGCGGGAGACATTCAGTACTTC. It yields the protein CAWTQGAGDIQYF.

The chain uses TRBV7-9 and TRBJ2-5; D not resolved. This CDR3 is built from 13 residues. Germline CDR1 reads SEHNR; CDR2 reads FQNEAQ (reference sequence). V lost 1 base and J lost 9, with 12 bases in between. The CDR3, as DNA: TGTGCCAGCAGCTTAGAAGCGAGTTATGCCCAGTACTTC. Translation: CASSLEASYAQYF.

A word on this clone: The junction differs from germline at one of its ends, possibly a read error. The chain couples TRBV30 to TRBJ1-1, with a weak D call TRBD1 (5 bases). Germline values: CDR1 GTSNPN, CDR2 SVGIG (reference sequence). The CDR3 sequence is 14 residues long. CDR3 sequence (DNA): TGTGCCTGGAGCAAGACAGCGCTTGACACTGAAGATTTCTTT. Protein product: CAWSKTALDTEDFF.

The chain uses TRBV5-1 and TRBJ1-3; D call uncertain. V was cut by 4 bases and J by 2 bases, with 16 bases left in between. This CDR3 is built from 16 residues. From germline, CDR1 is SGHRS and CDR2 YFSETQ. The CDR3, as DNA: TGCGCCAGCAGCCCAATACGGGGAACCGCTGGAAACACCATATATTTT. Translating gives CASSPIRGTAGNTIYF.

As for this clone: The junction departs from the called germline gene at one end, perhaps through a read error. The chain uses TRBV4-3 and TRBJ2-3; TRBD2 matches 13 bases. The length of the CDR3 is 16 residues. Germline CDR1 and CDR2: LGHNA and YSLEER. CDR3 sequence: CASRRTSGGAADKQYF. CDR3 coding DNA: TGCGCCAGCAGGCGAACTAGCGGGGGGGCGGCAGATAAGCAGTATTTT.

The chain combines TRBV9 with TRBJ2-1; 12 bases map to TRBD2. Trimming cost V 2 bases and J 6 bases; bases outside gene matches: 6. Germline V lookup: CDR1 SGDLS, CDR2 YYNGEE. This CDR3 comprises 16 residues. CDR3 DNA sequence: TGTGCCAGCAGCGTGAGGGGACTAGCGGGTACCAATGAGCAGTTCTTC. Translating gives CASSVRGLAGTNEQFF.

This rearrangement joins TRBV29-1 to TRBJ2-7; 8 nucleotides agree with TRBD2. The V and J ends lost 5 bases and 4 bases, in that order; junction bases with no gene match: 4. The CDR3 is 12 amino acids. Looked up from germline, CDR1 is SQVTM and CDR2 is ANQGSEA. CDR3 DNA: TGCAGCGTTCGGGGGGGCAGATACGAGCAGTACTTC. Encoded protein: CSVRGGRYEQYF.

This chain joins TRBV5-1 and TRBJ1-4, with 9 bases that match TRBD1. Germline V gene data show CDR1 as SGHRS and CDR2 as YFSETQ. The V segment lost 2 bases and the J segment 8 bases; nucleotides outside the gene matches: 4. This CDR3 has 14 residues. CDR3 region: CASSFGQGREKLFF. The DNA for the CDR3 is TGCGCCAGCAGCTTTGGACAGGGGAGAGAAAAACTGTTTTTT.

The V call is TRBV5-1, the J call TRBJ1-2, with a possible D match to TRBD1 (5 bases). Germline CDR1 and CDR2: SGHRS and YFSETQ. Trimming left V 0 bases short and J 3 bases short, with 12 bases between. The CDR3 consists of 15 residues. Written as DNA, the CDR3 is TGCGCCAGCAGCTTGGAGGGGCAGCCAGACTATGGCTACACCTTC. It translates to CASSLEGQPDYGYTF.

The chain employs TRBV29-1 and TRBJ1-2; 9 positions match TRBD1. J was trimmed by 4 bases and V by 7 bases; bases with no gene match: 10. The CDR3 is made up of 14 amino acids. Germline V gene lookup returns CDR1 SQVTM and CDR2 ANQGSEA. CDR3 nucleotide sequence: TGCAGCGCTGGGACAGGGACCGGTTTCTATGGCTACACCTTC. It codes for CSAGTGTGFYGYTF.

This sequence joins TRBV7-9 and TRBJ2-1, with 7 bases aligning to TRBD2. Per the germline V gene, CDR1 is SEHNR and CDR2 is FQNEAQ (reference sequence). Trimming cost V 11 bases and J 6 bases; bases outside gene matches: 4. CDR3 length: 11 amino acids. The CDR3 is CAGGGGNEQFF. For the CDR3, the DNA is TGTGCCGGCGGGGGTGGCAATGAGCAGTTCTTC.

V is TRBV5-4 and J is TRBJ2-5, with a possible D match to TRBD1 (6 bases). CDR3 length: 12 amino acids. Germline V gives CDR1 SGHNT, CDR2 YYREEE (reference sequence). Trimming cost V 3 bases and J 11 bases, with 14 bases left between them. CDR3 in DNA: TGTGCCAGCAGCTCGACCCAGGGGAAGCAGTACTTC. Amino acids: CASSSTQGKQYF.